This entry lists 25 T cell receptor beta chains sequenced from one sample in a study of T cells in women clearing cervical HPV infection. Data came from immunoSEQ multiplex PCR; TCRdb stores just in-frame clones and leaves some out. The table gives around 22,000 clones; the top ten clones make up about 5% of it. Sequences were obtained from blood buffy coat. These receptors were taken from a woman aged 18 to 75 with a cervical HPV16 infection that either progressed to CIN3+ or cleared (not recorded which).

As to this clone: Read data end 3 residues before the CDR3 end; the end is taken from the germline J gene. The chain carries TRBV20-1 and TRBJ2-3; 10 bases are shared with TRBD2. This CDR3 contains 16 residues. Germline-derived CDR1 and CDR2 are DFQATT and SNEGSKA (reference sequence). V gave up 6 bases and J gave up 6 bases; unmatched junction bases: 15. CDR3 sequence reads: CSAPQLASGGGDTQYF. The sequenced CDR3 bases are TGCAGTGCCCCACAGCTAGCTAGCGGGGGAGGTGATACG.

As concerns this clone: The DNA ends 3 residues before the CDR3 does, and the rest of the CDR3 is filled in from the germline J gene. The chain uses TRBV7-3 and TRBJ2-3, with TRBD2 identical over 12 bases. Germline V CDR1 and CDR2: SGHTA, FQGTGA. V lost 5 bases, J lost 0 bases, and 3 bases stayed unmatched. CDR3 length: 16 residues. Here the CDR3 reads CASSQLAGGSTDTQYF. The CDR3 bases that were read are TGTGCCAGCAGCCAACTAGCGGGGGGTAGCACAGATACG.

The DNA read from the CDR3 is TGTGCCAGCAGCTGGGGGCCGAATTCACCC. It specifies CASSWGPNSP. The entire CDR3 reads CASSWGPNSPLHF. The rearrangement joins TRBV7-9 to TRBJ1-6, with a possible D match to TRBD1 (6 bases). The DNA ends 3 residues before the CDR3 does, and the rest of the CDR3 is filled in from the germline J gene. Trimming shortened V by 4 bases and J by 7 bases, and 8 bases separated the two germline ends. The CDR3 is 13 residues long. Germline V gene data show CDR1 as SEHNR and CDR2 as FQNEAQ (reference sequence).

This clone is medium-sized by frequency. The read ends 3 residues before the CDR3 terminus; that terminus is restored from the germline J gene. The rearrangement joins TRBV12-3 or TRBV12-4 to TRBJ1-5, with D perhaps matching TRBD1 (5 bases). CDR3 size: 13 residues. Trimming took 5 bases from V and 7 from J, leaving 12 bases between them. CDR3: CASSGVRGQPQHF. The CDR3 bases that were read are TGTGCCAGCAGTGGGGTGAGGGGACAGCCC.

Worth noting for this clone: With the read ending 3 residues before the CDR3 end, the germline J gene is used to fill in that end. The chain recombines TRBV20-1 with TRBJ2-3; weak D call: TRBD2 (6 bases). Germline CDR1 and CDR2: DFQATT and SNEGSKA (reference sequence). This CDR3 is built from 17 residues. The ends were cut back, 5 bases at V and 3 bases at J, with 24 bases in the middle. CDR3 DNA (partial): TGCAGTGCTGTCCGGGACTTACACCCGGACGGAACAGATACG. Its translation: CSAVRDLHPDGTDT. The entire CDR3 protein is CSAVRDLHPDGTDTQYF.

Worth noting for this clone: The read finishes 3 residues shy of the CDR3 end, and the germline J gene is used to complete it. The chain has TRBV20-1 and TRBJ1-3, with D tentatively TRBD1 (5 bases). The CDR3 is 13 residues long. Looked up from germline, CDR1 is DFQATT and CDR2 is SNEGSKA (reference sequence). Trimming pared 6 bases from V and 2 bases from J, leaving 11 bases between. The DNA read from the CDR3 is TGCAGTGCCCCTTGGGGGGCTGGAAACACC. Its protein product is CSAPWGAGNT. Given in full, the CDR3 is CSAPWGAGNTIYF.

The CDR3 DNA, read in part, is TGTGCCAGCAGGGACAGCTCCTACGAG. Its translation is CASRDSSYE. The entire CDR3 reads CASRDSSYEQYF. The genes are TRBV2 and TRBJ2-7; D possibly corresponds to TRBD1 (6 bases). The read ends 3 residues before the CDR3 terminus; that terminus is restored from the germline J gene. Germline V gives CDR1 SNHLY, CDR2 FYNNEI. V lost 6 bases and J 0 bases, leaving 6 bases between the germline ends. The CDR3 sequence is 12 residues long. The full variable domain, rest sourced from reference TRBV2 and TRBJ2-7, is EPEVTQTPSHQVTQMGQEVILRCVPISNHLYFYWYRQILGQKVEFLVSFYNNEISEKSEIFDDQFSVERPDGSNFTLKIRSTKLEDSAMYFCASRDSSYEQYFGPGTRLTVT.

As to this clone: The sequence runs out 3 residues before the end of the CDR3; the remainder is reconstructed from the germline J gene. The chain couples TRBV5-1 to TRBJ1-6, with D tentatively TRBD1 (6 bases). Germline values: CDR1 SGHRS, CDR2 YFSETQ. The CDR3 consists of 13 residues. V lost 9 bases and J 7 bases, leaving 14 bases between the germline ends. The CDR3 sequence is CATARDTNSPLHF. The covered CDR3 bases are TGCGCCACCGCGAGGGACACCAATTCACCC.

Remarks on this clone: From the germline J gene comes the end of the CDR3, since the read stops 3 residues before it. The chain has TRBV7-6 and TRBJ2-2; a weak D match, TRBD1 (5 bases). CDR3 length equals 13 residues. Trimming removed 3 bases from V and 6 bases from J, with 8 bases in between. Germline V gives CDR1 SGHVS, CDR2 FNYEAQ. Partial CDR3 DNA: TGTGCCAGCAGCTTGGAAGGGGCCGGGGAG. This translates into CASSLEGAGE. The full CDR3 sequence reads CASSLEGAGELFF.

With regard to this clone: The read ends 3 residues shy of where the CDR3 ends; the end is completed using the germline J gene. The chain carries TRBV5-1 and TRBJ2-2; 8 bases are a match to TRBD1. Germline CDR1 reads SGHRS; CDR2 reads YFSETQ. The junction had 4 bases not matched to a gene; V was cut back by 2 bases and J by 1 base. This CDR3 is 16 amino acids long. Partial CDR3 DNA: TGCGCCAGCAGCTTTATCGGGACAGGGAACACCGGGGAG. Translated: CASSFIGTGNTGE. The full-length CDR3 reads as CASSFIGTGNTGELFF.

On this clone itself: The read is 3 residues too short to cover the CDR3 end, so that end is filled in from the germline J gene. The V gene is TRBV4-1, the J gene TRBJ2-2, with 7 bases fitting TRBD1. The CDR3 is made up of 17 amino acids. Per germline, CDR1 MGHRA and CDR2 YSYEKL. Trimming took 1 base from V and 4 from J; bases not matched to a gene: 9. The sequenced part of the CDR3 DNA is TGCGCCAGCAGCCAAGGACCGGGACAGCGTGCCACCGGGGAG. Translated: CASSQGPGQRATGE. The entire CDR3 protein reads CASSQGPGQRATGELFF.

Considering frequency, this clone is medium-sized (0.01 to 0.1%). The sequenced fragment ends 3 residues before the CDR3 boundary, so the rest is inferred from the germline J gene. V usage is TRBV19 and J usage is TRBJ2-2; possibly TRBD2 for D (5 bases). Germline values: CDR1 LNHDA, CDR2 SQIVND (reference sequence). V lost 6 bases and J lost 5, with 13 bases in between. The CDR3 is 14 amino acids. This CDR3 reads CASSTSLGTGELFF. CDR3 DNA (partial): TGTGCCAGTAGCACTAGTCTGGGAACCGGGGAG.

As concerns this clone: The observed sequence ends 3 residues before the CDR3 terminus, with the missing tail filled in from the germline J gene. This chain links TRBV5-1 with TRBJ1-2; D gene unclear. The V gene lost 2 bases and the J gene lost 6 bases, with 8 bases spanning the gap. This CDR3 contains 12 residues. Germline CDR1 SGHRS, CDR2 YFSETQ. This CDR3 reads CASSFLRDGYTF. CDR3 DNA (partial): TGCGCCAGCAGCTTCTTACGGGATGGC.

A note on this clone: Read data end 3 residues before the CDR3 end; the end is taken from the germline J gene. The rearrangement joins TRBV6-2 or TRBV6-3 to TRBJ1-2; a possible D gene is TRBD1 (6 bases). CDR1 is MNHEY, CDR2 SVGEGT, per germline. The CDR3 spans 15 residues. V gave up 1 base and J gave up 4 bases, with 13 bases separating them. CDR3 DNA, as far as it was read: TGTGCCAGCAGTTACTTGGACAGTTACCTCTATGGC. Protein product: CASSYLDSYLYG. The whole CDR3 is CASSYLDSYLYGYTF.

Concerning this clone itself: The sequence runs out 3 residues before the end of the CDR3; the remainder is reconstructed from the germline J gene. This rearrangement joins TRBV2 to TRBJ1-2; D might be TRBD1 (6 bases). CDR1 and CDR2 from the germline V gene are SNHLY and FYNNEI. The CDR3 is made up of 13 amino acids. CDR3 DNA, as far as it was read: TGTGCCAGCACCAACTCGGACAGTTACGGC. Translated: CASTNSDSYG. The CDR3 in full is CASTNSDSYGYTF.

Concerning this clone itself: The CDR3 extends 3 residues past the end of the read, so its final part is completed from the germline J gene. The rearrangement links TRBV5-6 to TRBJ2-7, with 7 nucleotides matching TRBD2. The CDR3 extends over 13 amino acids. Germline assignment: CDR1 SGHDT and CDR2 YYEEEE. The V and J ends lost 3 bases and 5 bases, in that order; junction bases with no gene match: 5. The CDR3 spells CASSYPTSHEQYF. The CDR3 DNA, read in part, is TGTGCCAGCAGCTACCCGACTAGCCACGAG.

Points on this clone: The read falls 3 residues short of the CDR3 end, and the missing part is taken from the germline J gene. The V and J genes are TRBV2 and TRBJ2-5, with 7 nucleotides matching TRBD1. Germline V gives CDR1 SNHLY, CDR2 FYNNEI. The CDR3 contains 13 residues. After removal of 6 bases from V and 2 bases from J, the junction contained 3 bases not matched to a gene. The sequenced part of the CDR3 DNA is TGTGCCAGCAGGGAGACAGGGCAAGAGACC. This encodes CASRETGQET. The complete CDR3 protein is CASRETGQETQYF.

On this clone: The CDR3 end falls 3 residues outside the read, so it is completed with the germline J gene. V is TRBV2 and J is TRBJ2-2, with D possibly TRBD1 on 6 matching bases. CDR3 length equals 13 residues. Germline CDR1 SNHLY, CDR2 FYNNEI. The chain's CDR3 is CASSGAEGEKLFF. The part of the CDR3 DNA that was read is TGTGCCAGCAGTGGGGCCGAGGGGGAAAAG.

About this clone itself: Read data end 3 residues before the CDR3 end; the end is taken from the germline J gene. This chain uses TRBV13 with TRBJ1-1; no reliable D call. Looked up from germline, CDR1 is PRHDT and CDR2 is FYEKMQ (reference sequence). Trimming pared 1 base from V and 2 bases from J, leaving 11 bases between. This CDR3 spans 15 amino acids. CDR3 sequence: CASSLAAGINTEAFF. The covered CDR3 bases are TGTGCCAGCAGCTTAGCTGCGGGGATCAACACTGAA.

Remarks on this clone: The read is 3 residues too short to cover the CDR3 end, so that end is filled in from the germline J gene. The V gene is TRBV19, the J gene TRBJ1-5; 7 bases agree with TRBD1. Germline V lookup: CDR1 LNHDA, CDR2 SQIVND (reference sequence). The CDR3 has 14 residues. V gave up 5 bases and J gave up 0 bases; unmatched junction bases: 1. CDR3 DNA (partial): TGTGCCAGTAGTTACAGGGGTAGCAATCAGCCC. Translation gives CASSYRGSNQP. The whole CDR3 is CASSYRGSNQPQHF.

Concerning this clone: The read terminates 3 residues before the CDR3 end, so the remaining end is supplied by the germline J gene. The chain couples TRBV12-3 or TRBV12-4 to TRBJ1-2; D might be TRBD1 (6 bases). V gave up 5 bases and J gave up 4 bases, with 20 bases separating them. The CDR3 covers 16 residues. CDR3 bases read: TGTGCCAGCAGTCCGCCCTCTTGGGGGCGCGGCTATGGC. Translated: CASSPPSWGRGYG. From start to end, the CDR3 is CASSPPSWGRGYGYTF.

On this clone itself: The CDR3 end falls 3 residues outside the read, so it is completed with the germline J gene. The chain uses TRBV20-1 and TRBJ2-5; maybe TRBD2 (6 bases). CDR3 size: 14 residues. The V and J ends lost 3 bases and 2 bases respectively, with 13 bases between them. Germline V gene data show CDR1 as DFQATT and CDR2 as SNEGSKA (reference sequence). CDR3 protein: CSARGEEGQETQYF. The sequenced part of the CDR3 DNA is TGCAGTGCTAGGGGCGAGGAGGGGCAAGAGACC.

On this clone: Read data end 3 residues before the CDR3 end; the end is taken from the germline J gene. The V call is TRBV7-9, the J call TRBJ1-6, with D unresolved. The germline CDR1 and CDR2 sequences are SEHNR and FQNEAQ (reference sequence). This CDR3 is built from 15 residues. V lost 6 bases, J lost 7 bases, and 16 bases lay in between. CDR3 sequence: CASSPGAFENSPLHF. The DNA read from the CDR3 is TGTGCCAGCAGTCCAGGCGCCTTTGAGAATTCACCC.

Concerning this clone: The CDR3 end lies 3 residues beyond the end of the read and is filled in from the germline J gene. The chain carries TRBV5-1 and TRBJ1-1; 11 bases are shared with TRBD1. Germline loops: CDR1 SGHRS, CDR2 YFSETQ. The CDR3 is 13 residues long. V was pared by 5 bases and J by 5 bases, with 2 bases of the junction left unmatched. This chain's CDR3 is CASSRDRGTEAFF. Partial CDR3 DNA: TGCGCCAGCAGTCGGGACAGGGGGACTGAA. Using reference TRBV5-1 and TRBJ1-1 for the parts outside the CDR3, the full variable domain is KAGVTQTPRYLIKTRGQQVTLSCSPISGHRSVSWYQQTPGQGLQFLFEYFSETQRNKGNFPGRFSGRQFSNSRSEMNVSTLELGDSALYLCASSRDRGTEAFFGQGTRLTVV.

Concerning this clone itself: The observed sequence ends 3 residues before the CDR3 terminus, with the missing tail filled in from the germline J gene. The genes are TRBV4-2 and TRBJ2-5, with 9 bases matching TRBD2. Germline V lookup: CDR1 LGHNA, CDR2 YNFKEQ. CDR3 length: 16 residues. Trimming at V came to 1 base and at J to 4 bases, leaving 7 bases not matched to a gene. CDR3 sequence reads: CASSQGPSGNRETQYF. The sequenced part of the CDR3 DNA is TGTGCCAGCAGCCAAGGGCCTAGCGGGAACAGAGAGACC.